The 18 T cell receptor beta chains reported below all come from one sample, sequenced in a study of PD-1 blockade in classical Hodgkin lymphoma. Sequencing was performed with immunoSEQ multiplex PCR; in TCRdb, only in-frame clones are kept and a portion is missing. The sample holds under 15,000 clones, approximately 91% seen once. All the patients suffered relapse after autologous stem cell transplantation, and brentuximab vedotin exposure differed. The starting material was peripheral blood mononuclear cells (PBMCs), obtained at baseline. These receptor sequences come from a human donor with classical Hodgkin lymphoma.

J is TRBJ2-5 and V is TRBV4-1; D not certain. Germline V gene data show CDR1 as MGHRA and CDR2 as YSYEKL. Trimming removed 6 bases at V and 2 bases at J, with 16 bases between. The CDR3 loop spans 15 amino acids. This CDR3 is CASRITLGIQETQYF. CDR3 bases: TGCGCCAGCAGAATAACACTCGGTATACAAGAGACCCAGTACTTC.

This chain links TRBV18 with TRBJ2-6; D call uncertain. Germline V CDR1 and CDR2: KGHSH, LQKENI. This CDR3 comprises 16 residues. V gave up 6 bases and J gave up 4 bases, with 16 bases separating them. CDR3 in amino acids: CASSTAAGPGANVLTF. CDR3 nucleotide sequence: TGTGCCAGCTCCACCGCGGCCGGCCCCGGGGCCAACGTCCTGACTTTC.

V and J are TRBV2 and TRBJ2-3, with D unresolved. Trimming pared 5 bases from V and 4 bases from J, leaving 16 bases between. The CDR3 contains 15 residues. Germline loops: CDR1 SNHLY, CDR2 FYNNEI. CDR3 coding DNA: TGTGCCAGCAGTCCTCTGGGTCTTGCCCCAGATACGCAGTATTTT. Translated: CASSPLGLAPDTQYF.

The gene calls are TRBV10-3 and TRBJ1-1; 8 bases map to TRBD1. This CDR3 spans 15 amino acids. The germline gives CDR1 ENHRY, CDR2 SYGVKD. After removal of 4 bases from V and 3 bases from J, the junction contained 7 bases not matched to a gene. CDR3 coding DNA: TGTGCCATCAGTGTAGGAAGACAGGGGTACACTGAAGCTTTCTTT. The encoded protein is CAISVGRQGYTEAFF.

This clone was seen a handful of times. This chain links TRBV7-2 with TRBJ1-2; D is unclear. The CDR3 length is 12 residues. V was trimmed by 5 bases and J by 4 bases, leaving 8 bases between them. The germline gives CDR1 SGHTA, CDR2 FQGNSA. The CDR3 reads CASSADIYGYTF. The CDR3, as DNA: TGTGCCAGCAGCGCAGACATCTATGGCTACACCTTC.

This chain uses TRBV5-1 with TRBJ2-7; 9 positions match TRBD1. CDR1 SGHRS and CDR2 YFSETQ come from the germline V gene. V shed 4 bases and J 2 bases; nucleotides not matched to a gene: 7. The CDR3 is 15 amino acids. The CDR3 here is CASSTGQGRAYEQYF. CDR3 DNA: TGCGCCAGCAGCACCGGACAGGGGAGGGCCTACGAGCAGTACTTC.

The chain has TRBV28 and TRBJ2-2, with D possibly matching TRBD2 (5 bases). The CDR3 is 15 amino acids. V lost 5 bases and J 2 bases, leaving 12 bases between the germline ends. CDR1 MDHEN and CDR2 SYDVKM come from the germline V gene. The CDR3 DNA reads TGTGCCAGCAGTCCCCCCCGGACTAACACCGGGGAGCTGTTTTTT. Its protein product is CASSPPRTNTGELFF.

This rearrangement joins TRBV10-1 to TRBJ2-7; 8 nucleotides line up with TRBD2. Germline V gene sequence: CDR1 WNHNN, CDR2 SYGVQD (reference sequence). The CDR3 sequence is 17 residues long. V lost 2 bases to trimming and J lost 2 bases; unmatched junction nucleotides: 11. The CDR3 nucleotides are TGCGCCAGCAGTGAGAAGGCGGGACTAGGGCCCACCTACGAGCAGTACTTC. The encoded protein is CASSEKAGLGPTYEQYF.

This chain uses TRBV7-9 with TRBJ2-5; D gene uncertain. Per germline, CDR1 SEHNR and CDR2 FQNEAQ (reference sequence). The V gene lost 8 bases and the J gene lost 1 base, with 8 bases spanning the gap. This CDR3 has 12 residues. CDR3 coding DNA: TGTGCCAGCCGGGTCTCCCAAGAGACCCAGTACTTC. Translating it yields CASRVSQETQYF.

The chain couples TRBV11-2 to TRBJ1-5; possible D gene TRBD1, 5 bases. V shed 3 bases and J shed 1 base, with 10 bases lying between them. Germline CDR1 is SGHAT and CDR2 is FQNNGV. The CDR3 covers 15 residues. CDR3 protein: CASSLGWGSNQPQHF. The CDR3 bases are TGTGCCAGCAGCTTGGGCTGGGGGAGCAATCAGCCCCAGCATTTT.

CDR3 protein: CASSQIAGETQYF. The CDR3 coding sequence is TGTGCCAGCAGTCAAATTGCCGGGGAGACCCAGTACTTC. V and J are TRBV2 and TRBJ2-5; D remains unclear. V was trimmed by 5 bases and J by 5 bases, leaving 12 bases between them. Germline V lookup: CDR1 SNHLY, CDR2 FYNNEI. The CDR3 totals 13 residues. Using reference TRBV2 and TRBJ2-5 for the parts outside the CDR3, the full variable domain is EPEVTQTPSHQVTQMGQEVILRCVPISNHLYFYWYRQILGQKVEFLVSFYNNEISEKSEIFDDQFSVERPDGSNFTLKIRSTKLEDSAMYFCASSQIAGETQYFGPGTRLLVL.

The rearrangement links TRBV30 to TRBJ1-2, with a tentative D call TRBD1 (5 bases). The V end lost 8 bases, the J end lost 3 bases, and 13 bases lay between the germline ends. The CDR3 extends over 12 amino acids. Germline CDR1 is GTSNPN and CDR2 is SVGIG (reference sequence). This CDR3 is CAASDSYYGYTF. The CDR3 region has the DNA TGTGCCGCATCAGACAGCTACTATGGCTACACCTTC.

CDR3: CASSQHGRAGSSGANVLTF. The CDR3 coding sequence is TGTGCCAGCAGCCAACACGGGAGGGCGGGGAGCTCTGGGGCCAACGTCCTGACTTTC. The chain is built from TRBV14 and TRBJ2-6; 8 bases match TRBD2. CDR1 and CDR2 (germline): SGHDN, FVKESK. Losses at the gene ends were 2 bases for V and 0 bases for J; bases not matched to a gene: 9. This CDR3 is 19 amino acids long.

This clone was counted a single time. The chain is built from TRBV19 and TRBJ1-5; 9 bases align to TRBD1. Germline V lookup: CDR1 LNHDA, CDR2 SQIVND (reference sequence). CDR3 length equals 15 residues. V trimming: 3 bases; J trimming: 7 bases; junction bases outside the gene matches: 7. CDR3 loop: CASSIGQGFGQPQHF. CDR3 sequence (DNA): TGTGCCAGTAGTATCGGACAGGGGTTCGGGCAGCCCCAGCATTTT.

The rearrangement links TRBV5-1 to TRBJ1-6; D ambiguous. The V gene lost 3 bases and the J gene lost 7 bases, with 20 bases spanning the gap. The CDR3 loop spans 17 amino acids. Germline V gene lookup returns CDR1 SGHRS and CDR2 YFSETQ. The CDR3 is CASSSDGVRKLNSPLHF. CDR3 sequence (DNA): TGCGCCAGCAGCTCGGACGGCGTCAGGAAACTGAATTCACCCCTCCACTTT.

The rearrangement joins TRBV6-1 to TRBJ1-5; 8 bases match TRBD1. The CDR3 runs 14 residues. Germline V gene data show CDR1 as MNHNS and CDR2 as SASEGT. V was clipped by 8 bases and J by 2 bases; unmatched bases: 5. The CDR3 DNA follows: TGTGCCAGCTATACAGGGGGAGGCAATCAGCCCCAGCATTTT. Its translation: CASYTGGGNQPQHF.

By sample share, this clone is medium-sized. J is TRBJ1-1 and V is TRBV7-9; D gene uncertain. Trimming cost V 2 bases and J 0 bases, with 7 bases left between them. Germline V gives CDR1 SEHNR, CDR2 FQNEAQ (reference sequence). The CDR3 sequence is 14 residues long. In DNA form, the CDR3 reads TGTGCCAGCAGCTTAAGCAGTTTGAACACTGAAGCTTTCTTT. Protein product: CASSLSSLNTEAFF.

This chain connects TRBV5-1 to TRBJ1-2; TRBD1 might be the D (6 bases). V dropped 4 bases and J dropped 4 bases, with 17 bases sitting between them. Per germline, CDR1 SGHRS and CDR2 YFSETQ. CDR3 length: 15 amino acids. CDR3: CASSEGTLPGYGYTF. The CDR3 DNA sequence: TGCGCCAGCAGCGAGGGGACACTCCCGGGCTATGGCTACACCTTC.